These 25 T cell receptor beta chains came from one sample sequenced in a study of response to subunit inactivated influenza vaccine. One entry per CDR3 protein results from TCRdb running MiXCR on the RT-PCR reads. The sample carries some 640,000 distinct CDR3 sequences, around 14% recorded once. This material consisted of PBMCs from blood, taken 14 to 15 days before vaccination. The receptor set was obtained from a man over 45 who received an inactivated influenza vaccine.

This clonotype was observed a handful of times. The chain joins TRBV10-3 to TRBJ1-5; D remains unclear. The CDR3 is 13 residues long. V lost 4 bases and J lost 0, with 4 bases in between. Germline-derived CDR1 and CDR2 are ENHRY and SYGVKD. CDR3 nucleotides: TGTGCCATCAGTGCCGATAGCAATCAGCCCCAGCATTTT. It encodes CAISADSNQPQHF.

The chain joins TRBV4-2 to TRBJ1-5; D may be TRBD1 (5 bases). CDR1 LGHNA and CDR2 YNFKEQ come from the germline V gene. CDR3 length: 16 residues. V was trimmed by 2 bases and J by 4 bases, leaving 15 bases between them. Written as DNA, the CDR3 is TGTGCCAGCAGCCAATGGGGGATTTTGGGAAATCAGCCCCAGCATTTT. Its translation is CASSQWGILGNQPQHF.

This clonotype was counted only a few times. CDR3 sequence: CASGTQGLLYEQYF. The CDR3 DNA sequence: TGTGCCAGCGGGACGCAAGGACTCCTCTACGAGCAGTACTTC. The chain uses TRBV6-2 or TRBV6-3 and TRBJ2-7; TRBD1 or TRBD2 may be the D gene (5 bases each). This CDR3 has 14 amino acids. V lost 8 bases and J 3 bases, leaving 17 bases between the germline ends. Germline V gives CDR1 MNHEY, CDR2 SVGEGT.

The chain joins TRBV24-1 to TRBJ2-3; D is ambiguous. V dropped 6 bases and J dropped 6 bases, with 6 bases sitting between them. The CDR3 is 11 amino acids. In germline, CDR1 is KGHDR, CDR2 SFDVKD. The CDR3 spells CATSLYDTQYF. The CDR3, as DNA: TGTGCCACCAGTTTGTACGATACGCAGTATTTT.

This clonotype was seen a few times. The chain couples TRBV27 to TRBJ1-1; the D is unclear. Trimming removed 3 bases at V and 4 bases at J, with 18 bases between. The CDR3 has 16 residues. CDR1 and CDR2 from the germline V gene are MNHEY and SMNVEV (reference sequence). The CDR3 loop is CASSFYSPPVGTEAFF. CDR3 coding DNA: TGTGCCAGCAGTTTCTATAGCCCTCCAGTGGGCACTGAAGCTTTCTTT.

This clonotype was detected a few times. The CDR3: CASSQGSPVGGVTDTQYF. In DNA, the CDR3 is TGCGCCAGCAGCCAAGGGTCCCCCGTGGGGGGGGTCACAGATACGCAGTATTTT. V usage is TRBV4-3 and J usage is TRBJ2-3, with 7 bases matching TRBD2. There are 18 residues in the CDR3. With 1 base clipped from V and 2 bases from J, the junction kept 12 bases outside the gene matches. CDR1 is LGHNA and CDR2 is YSLEER in the germline V gene.

The V and J genes are TRBV12-3 or TRBV12-4 and TRBJ1-1; D uncertain. V was shortened by 4 bases and J by 2 bases, with 8 bases between the two germline ends. This CDR3 is built from 13 residues. CDR3 in DNA: TGTGCCAGCAGTTCCGGTGCAAACACTGAAGCTTTCTTT. Translating it yields CASSSGANTEAFF.

The J gene is TRBJ2-7, the V gene TRBV10-3; TRBD1 aligns across 8 bases. J lost 3 bases, V lost 6 bases, and 7 bases had no gene match. Germline V gene lookup returns CDR1 ENHRY and CDR2 SYGVKD. CDR3 size: 14 residues. The CDR3 DNA follows: TGTGCCATCAGGCGACAGGGGATGGACTACGAGCAGTACTTC. Encoded protein: CAIRRQGMDYEQYF.

This clonotype was counted between two and nine times. This chain uses TRBV12-3 or TRBV12-4 with TRBJ1-5, with 8 bases lining up with TRBD1. There are 15 residues in the CDR3. Trimming cost V 1 base and J 6 bases; bases outside gene matches: 5. In nucleotides, the CDR3 is TGTGCCAGCAGTTTAGGGACAGGGCTCCTTCAGCCCCAGCATTTT. Amino acid sequence: CASSLGTGLLQPQHF.

This clonotype has a handful of counts. The chain has TRBV29-1 and TRBJ2-7; 7 bases fit TRBD2. V gave up 6 bases and J gave up 3 bases; unmatched junction bases: 8. The CDR3 has 13 residues. The germline V gene has CDR1 SQVTM and CDR2 ANQGSEA. The CDR3 loop reads CSVRGEGRYEQYF. The CDR3 DNA reads as TGCAGCGTCAGAGGGGAGGGACGCTACGAGCAGTACTTC.

The chain has TRBV5-1 and TRBJ2-2; 12 bases agree with TRBD2. Germline values: CDR1 SGHRS, CDR2 YFSETQ. V shed 3 bases, J shed 6 bases, and the junction held 3 bases outside the gene matches. The CDR3 extends over 15 amino acids. The CDR3 loop reads CASSSSGGAAGELFF. DNA of the CDR3: TGCGCCAGCAGCTCTAGCGGGGGGGCCGCCGGGGAGCTGTTTTTT.

The table lists this clonotype with many counts. This rearrangement joins TRBV12-3 or TRBV12-4 to TRBJ1-2, with D maybe TRBD1 (6 bases). CDR3 length: 14 residues. Trimming shortened V by 3 bases and J by 6 bases, and 14 bases separated the two germline ends. The DNA for the CDR3 is TGTGCCAGCAGTTTTAACGTGGGGGCCCATGGCTACACCTTC. Encoded protein: CASSFNVGAHGYTF.

V gene TRBV12-3 or TRBV12-4 combines with J gene TRBJ2-2, with TRBD2 as a possible D gene (7 bases). Trimming removed 5 bases at V and 5 bases at J, with 18 bases between. The CDR3 is 16 amino acids. The CDR3 coding sequence is TGTGCCAGCAGTACACTCGGGGGGCGCGGGACCGGGGAGCTGTTTTTT. This translates into CASSTLGGRGTGELFF.

This clonotype has more than one count but fewer than ten. This rearrangement joins TRBV20-1 to TRBJ2-7; the D is unclear. The germline gives CDR1 DFQATT, CDR2 SNEGSKA (reference sequence). The CDR3 has 13 residues. Trimming stripped 3 bases from V and 4 bases from J, with 13 bases between. CDR3: CSASQRWKYEQYF. As DNA, the CDR3 is TGCAGTGCTAGTCAGAGGTGGAAGTACGAGCAGTACTTC.

This chain links TRBV20-1 with TRBJ2-7, with 8 positions matching TRBD1. CDR3 length: 15 amino acids. Looked up from germline, CDR1 is DFQATT and CDR2 is SNEGSKA (reference sequence). Trimming cost V 7 bases and J 5 bases; bases outside gene matches: 16. Here the CDR3 DNA reads TGCAGTGGGTCGTCCCGGGACAGGTTTTTTGACGAGCAGTACTTC. The encoded protein is CSGSSRDRFFDEQYF.

This clonotype has only a few counts. The chain recombines TRBV2 with TRBJ2-5, with D tentatively TRBD1 (5 bases). Germline-derived CDR1 and CDR2 are SNHLY and FYNNEI. CDR3 length: 13 residues. V was trimmed by 11 bases and J by 2 bases, leaving 15 bases between them. CDR3 DNA sequence: TGTGCCTCAGCGTGGGGCCAGCAAGAGACCCAGTACTTC. Translating gives CASAWGQQETQYF.

This clonotype was seen a handful of times. This rearrangement joins TRBV12-3 or TRBV12-4 to TRBJ1-2; D gene ambiguous. Trimming took off 11 bases at V and 4 bases at J, with 5 bases between the two ends. CDR3 length: 9 amino acids. CDR3 sequence: CAAGYGYTF. CDR3 coding DNA: TGTGCCGCGGGCTATGGCTACACCTTC.

This clonotype was seen a handful of times. This chain uses TRBV6-1 with TRBJ2-7; TRBD1 is a possible D gene (6 bases). The CDR3 spans 13 residues. Germline CDR1 is MNHNS and CDR2 is SASEGT. The germline V and J ends were trimmed by 6 bases and 2 bases, with 11 bases remaining between them. The CDR3 region is CASSNRATYEQYF. DNA of the CDR3: TGTGCCAGCAGCAACAGGGCTACCTACGAGCAGTACTTC.

The chain couples TRBV20-1 to TRBJ1-5; weak D call: TRBD1 (5 bases). The CDR3 extends over 15 amino acids. The germline V and J ends were trimmed by 2 bases and 0 bases, with 11 bases remaining between them. Per the germline V gene, CDR1 is DFQATT and CDR2 is SNEGSKA (reference sequence). CDR3 residues: CSARPLQGSNQPQHF. CDR3 in DNA: TGCAGTGCTAGACCACTGCAGGGTAGCAATCAGCCCCAGCATTTT.

This clonotype was recorded at least ten times. This chain links TRBV7-9 with TRBJ1-6; TRBD1 matches at 8 bases. The CDR3 consists of 17 residues. With 2 bases clipped from V and 1 base from J, the junction kept 4 bases outside the gene matches. Germline V gene lookup returns CDR1 SEHNR and CDR2 FQNEAQ (reference sequence). The CDR3 DNA sequence: TGTGCCAGCAGCTTACAGACAGGGGCGTCCTATAATTCACCCCTCCACTTT. Residues: CASSLQTGASYNSPLHF. Full variable domain (missing parts from reference TRBV7-9 and TRBJ1-6): DTGVSQNPRHKITKRGQNVTFRCDPISEHNRLYWYRQTLGQGPEFLTYFQNEAQLEKSRLLSDRFSAERPKGSFSTLEIQRTEQGDSAMYLCASSLQTGASYNSPLHFGNGTRLTVT.

This clonotype was counted at least ten times. The chain uses TRBV27 and TRBJ1-2; D call uncertain. V was pared by 8 bases and J by 8 bases, with 24 bases between. The germline gives CDR1 MNHEY, CDR2 SMNVEV (reference sequence). The length of the CDR3 is 15 residues. The CDR3 here is CASGLASGSIYGYTF. CDR3 nucleotides: TGTGCCAGCGGTCTGGCCTCCGGGAGTATCTACGGCTACACCTTC.

The genes are TRBV4-2 and TRBJ2-2; TRBD2 agrees at 9 bases. Trimming removed 4 bases from V and 2 bases from J; junction bases left unmatched: 8. The germline gives CDR1 LGHNA, CDR2 YNFKEQ. The CDR3 spans 17 residues. The CDR3 spells CASSLTRGLANTGELFF. The DNA for the CDR3 is TGTGCCAGCAGCCTGACACGGGGACTAGCTAACACCGGGGAGCTGTTTTTT.

This clonotype was recorded a few times. The V gene is TRBV20-1, the J gene TRBJ1-6; D remains unclear. The germline V and J ends were trimmed by 3 bases and 7 bases, with 10 bases remaining between them. In germline, CDR1 is DFQATT, CDR2 SNEGSKA (reference sequence). CDR3 size: 13 residues. The CDR3 protein is CSASFGRNSPLHF. The DNA for the CDR3 is TGCAGTGCTAGCTTCGGACGCAATTCACCCCTCCACTTT.

This clonotype was detected a few times. The chain employs TRBV18 and TRBJ2-1; D is possibly TRBD1 (5 bases). The V end was cut by 4 bases, the J end by 12 bases, with 10 bases between. The CDR3 totals 11 residues. CDR1 and CDR2 (germline): KGHSH, LQKENI. The CDR3, as DNA: TGTGCCAGCTCACAGGGGATGCTGCAGTTCTTC. Its protein product is CASSQGMLQFF.

This clonotype appeared a few times. A much larger clone differs by one base, so this may be a read error. The chain uses TRBV6-6 and TRBJ2-7; 7 positions agree with TRBD1. The germline CDR1 and CDR2 sequences are MNHNY and SVGAGI (reference sequence). V dropped 8 bases and J dropped 2; count of bases not matched to a gene: 3. The CDR3 has 12 residues. The CDR3 spells CASGGTAYEQYF. CDR3 DNA: TGTGCCAGCGGTGGGACAGCCTACGAGCAGTACTTC.